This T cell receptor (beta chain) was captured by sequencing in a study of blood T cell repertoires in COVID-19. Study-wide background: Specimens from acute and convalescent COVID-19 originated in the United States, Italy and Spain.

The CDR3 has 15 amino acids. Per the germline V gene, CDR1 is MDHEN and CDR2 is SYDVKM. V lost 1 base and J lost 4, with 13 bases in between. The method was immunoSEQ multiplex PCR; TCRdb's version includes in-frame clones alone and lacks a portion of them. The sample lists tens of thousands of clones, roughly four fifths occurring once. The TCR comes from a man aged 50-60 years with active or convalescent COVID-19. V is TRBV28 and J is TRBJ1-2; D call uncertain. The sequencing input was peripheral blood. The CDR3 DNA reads TGTGCCAGCAGTTTATCAGAGGCCCTTATCTATGGCTACACCTTC. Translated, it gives CASSLSEALIYGYTF.